The clone carrying this TCR beta chain has more than one count but fewer than ten. These data are taken from a study of T cell changes during pregnancy in multiple sclerosis. The repertoire was sequenced with immunoSEQ multiplex PCR; TCRdb's copy has only in-frame clones and lacks some. This table has about 48,000 clones, 94% appearing once. The CDR3 length is 16 residues. V lost 0 bases, J lost 1 base, and 4 bases stayed unmatched. Germline V gives CDR1 SGHRS, CDR2 YFSETQ. The material was CD4+ T cells from peripheral blood mononuclear cells, obtained in the first trimester of pregnancy. The chain recombines TRBV5-1 with TRBJ1-5; 7 bases are shared with TRBD1. The sequence came from a female donor with multiple sclerosis, enrolled in a pregnancy study. This CDR3 is CASSLGSGGSNQPQHF. The CDR3 nucleotides are TGCGCCAGCAGCTTGGGGTCAGGGGGGAGCAATCAGCCCCAGCATTTT.